The source of this TCR beta chain is a study of shared clonotypes between healthy human individuals. Study context: There were three CD4 naive, three CD4 memory, two CD8 naive and one CD8 memory plates per donor.

Notes on this clone: Its matching antigen is unknown.

CDR1 is GTSNPN, CDR2 SVGIG, per germline (reference sequence). This CDR3 comprises 15 residues. Trimming removed 4 bases from V and 3 bases from J; junction bases left unmatched: 6. Broader study findings: Naive CD4 clonotype sharing across four donors was 4% to 5%.

The naive CD8 population came from CD45RO-negative cells selected for CCR7, without terminally differentiated effector memory CD45RA+ cells. When replicate PCRs were run on sorted subsets, they used about 220 ng DNA, approximately 33,000 T cell genomes. Profiled with immunoSEQ multiplex PCR; TCRdb holds only in-frame clones, not every one. There are about 2,200,000 clones in the sample; 85% to 95% occur only once, and about 1.8% lies in the top ten. Sequenced input: naive CD8+ T cells from PBMCs. This TCR was recovered from a man in his late teens or twenties in good health. Some clones in this sample may be carry-over from other donors' samples. V gene TRBV30 combines with J gene TRBJ2-3, with 11 bases aligning to TRBD1. The CDR3 DNA is TGTGCCTGGAATGCCGGGACAGGGGGGACAGATACGCAGTATTTT. It yields the protein CAWNAGTGGTDTQYF.